The 20 T cell receptor beta chains presented below share a single source sample, sequenced in a study of blood T cell repertoires in COVID-19. The table came from immunoSEQ multiplex PCR; TCRdb's copy has only in-frame clones and leaves some out. Found here are a few hundred thousand clones, approximately 80% of them singletons; the top ten hold approximately 3.5%. Sequencing was performed on peripheral blood. Every receptor here comes from a woman younger than 30 with acute or convalescent COVID-19.

The chain couples TRBV6-2 or TRBV6-3 to TRBJ1-6; possible D gene TRBD1, 5 bases. This CDR3 region has 18 residues. From germline, CDR1 is MNHEY and CDR2 SVGEGT. Trimming took 2 bases from V and 0 from J, leaving 14 bases between them. CDR3 loop: CASSYPRDWSSYNSPLHF. The DNA for the CDR3 is TGTGCCAGCAGTTACCCTCGGGACTGGAGCTCCTATAATTCACCCCTCCACTTT.

A word on this clone: This clone may be a read error of a much larger clone one base away. The chain links TRBV5-6 to TRBJ1-5; 7 bases map to TRBD1. The end of the DNA fits TRBJ2-3 better, so the J call may be wrong. The CDR3 totals 16 residues. Germline loops: CDR1 SGHDT, CDR2 YYEEEE. CDR3 sequence (DNA): TGTGCCAGCAGCTTGGGGTCCACAGGGGTCGGCCAGCCCCAGTATTTT. Translation gives CASSLGSTGVGQPQYF.

V gene TRBV7-2 combines with J gene TRBJ2-4, with a possible D match to TRBD1 (7 bases). CDR3 length equals 16 residues. V was clipped by 5 bases and J by 0 bases, with 14 bases between them. Germline-derived CDR1 and CDR2 are SGHTA and FQGNSA. The CDR3 bases are TGTGCCAGCAGCCCTCCAGGGGGGTTAGCCAAAAACATTCAGTACTTC. Its protein is CASSPPGGLAKNIQYF.

There are a few counts of this clone. The chain links TRBV7-8 to TRBJ1-6, with D perhaps TRBD1 (6 bases). This CDR3 is built from 17 residues. Germline V gene lookup returns CDR1 SGHVS and CDR2 FQNEAQ. V gave up 5 bases and J gave up 0 bases, with 14 bases separating them. The CDR3 is CASSHGTSSSYNSPLHF. The CDR3 DNA is TGTGCCAGCAGCCATGGGACATCAAGCTCCTATAATTCACCCCTCCACTTT. The entire variable domain, with the rest obtained from reference TRBV7-8 and TRBJ1-6, is as follows: GAGVSQSPRYKVAKRGQDVALRCDPISGHVSLFWYQQALGQGPEFLTYFQNEAQLDKSGLPSDRFFAERPEGSVSTLKIQRTQQEDSAVYLCASSHGTSSSYNSPLHFGNGTRLTVT.

The rearrangement links TRBV5-4 to TRBJ2-1; D unresolved. Per germline, CDR1 SGHNT and CDR2 YYREEE (reference sequence). The ends were cut back, 1 base at V and 2 bases at J, with 4 bases in the middle. The CDR3 totals 13 residues. The CDR3 is CASSLFTYNEQFF. Here the CDR3 DNA reads TGTGCCAGCAGCTTGTTCACCTACAATGAGCAGTTCTTC.

This clone was seen a few times. J is TRBJ2-6 and V is TRBV3-1 (or the pseudogene TRBV3-2), with TRBD1 as a possible D gene (6 bases). The V gene lost 3 bases and the J gene lost 0 bases, with 12 bases spanning the gap. This CDR3 has 17 amino acids. Per germline, CDR1 LGHDT and CDR2 YNNKEL (reference sequence). As DNA, the CDR3 is TGTGCCAGCAGCCACCAGGGGCTCAACTCTGGGGCCAACGTCCTGACTTTC. It is translated as CASSHQGLNSGANVLTF.

This chain uses TRBV28 with TRBJ1-2; D is perhaps TRBD1 (6 bases). V gave up 6 bases and J gave up 5 bases, with 22 bases separating them. The CDR3 consists of 16 residues. The germline V gene has CDR1 MDHEN and CDR2 SYDVKM. CDR3 protein: CASSLNLQGLIYGYTF. Here the CDR3 DNA reads TGTGCCAGCAGCCTGAATCTACAGGGCCTAATTTATGGCTACACCTTC.

The chain combines TRBV10-1 with TRBJ1-1; 9 nucleotides match TRBD1. The CDR3 is made up of 12 amino acids. Trimming took 4 bases from V and 6 from J; bases not matched to a gene: 0. The germline gives CDR1 WNHNN, CDR2 SYGVQD (reference sequence). The CDR3: CASSGDRAEAFF. CDR3 DNA sequence: TGCGCCAGCAGTGGGGACAGGGCTGAAGCTTTCTTT.

The CDR3 DNA sequence: TGCGCCAGCAGCTTGGTAGACGGGGACAGGGTCAGATGGGAGCAGTACTTC. Its translation: CASSLVDGDRVRWEQYF. The chain is built from TRBV5-1 and TRBJ2-7; TRBD1 matches at 9 bases. The V and J ends lost 0 bases and 7 bases, in that order; junction bases with no gene match: 14. The germline V gene has CDR1 SGHRS and CDR2 YFSETQ. The CDR3 consists of 17 residues.

The chain uses TRBV12-3 or TRBV12-4 and TRBJ1-1, with 8 positions matching TRBD1. This CDR3 region has 11 residues. V lost 5 bases, J lost 11 bases, and 4 bases stayed unmatched. The CDR3 sequence is CASSAGDRAFF. For the CDR3, the DNA is TGTGCCAGCAGTGCCGGGGACAGGGCTTTCTTT.

The chain uses TRBV7-3 and TRBJ2-1, with 12 bases identical to TRBD2. The CDR3 is 15 residues long. The V segment lost 1 base and the J segment 10 bases; nucleotides outside the gene matches: 5. Germline V lookup: CDR1 SGHTA, CDR2 FQGTGA. The CDR3 loop is CASSLRLAGDAEQFF. DNA of the CDR3: TGTGCCAGCAGCTTAAGACTAGCGGGAGATGCGGAGCAGTTCTTC.

This clone was seen a few times. This rearrangement joins TRBV6-5 to TRBJ2-1; no firm D call. The V gene's germline CDR1 is MNHEY and CDR2 SVGAGI. The V end lost 6 bases, the J end lost 9 bases, and 12 bases lay between the germline ends. The CDR3 extends over 12 amino acids. The CDR3 here is CASRTSSVEQFF. The CDR3 DNA sequence: TGTGCCAGCAGAACTTCAAGTGTTGAGCAGTTCTTC.

The rearrangement joins TRBV7-9 to TRBJ2-3; D gene ambiguous. The germline V gene encodes CDR1 SEHNR and CDR2 FQNEAQ (reference sequence). The CDR3 extends over 15 amino acids. Trimming cost V 3 bases and J 0 bases, with 10 bases left between them. Written as DNA, the CDR3 is TGTGCCAGCAGCTTTCTCCGGGTTAGCACAGATACGCAGTATTTT. Translation: CASSFLRVSTDTQYF.

This clone appeared once. This chain connects TRBV7-9 to TRBJ1-2, with D possibly TRBD1 on 6 matching bases. V was shortened by 4 bases and J by 6 bases, with 12 bases between the two germline ends. This CDR3 spans 13 amino acids. Germline assignment: CDR1 SEHNR and CDR2 FQNEAQ (reference sequence). The CDR3 sequence: CASSSHWTDGYTF. The CDR3 DNA reads TGTGCCAGCAGCTCACACTGGACAGATGGCTACACCTTC.

The rearrangement joins TRBV3-1 (or the pseudogene TRBV3-2) to TRBJ2-7, with 10 bases fitting TRBD2. CDR1 and CDR2 from the germline V gene are LGHDT and YNNKEL (reference sequence). V lost 0 bases, J lost 2 bases, and 4 bases stayed unmatched. This CDR3 contains 16 residues. CDR3 in amino acids: CASSQDLAGDAYEQYF. CDR3 sequence (DNA): TGTGCCAGCAGCCAAGATCTAGCGGGAGACGCCTACGAGCAGTACTTC.

J is TRBJ2-3 and V is TRBV5-1; no clear D gene. Trimming shortened V by 3 bases and J by 5 bases, and 13 bases separated the two germline ends. The CDR3 runs to 14 residues. Germline-derived CDR1 and CDR2 are SGHRS and YFSETQ. The CDR3 bases are TGCGCCAGCAGCTCGACATTGGTTGGAGATACGCAGTATTTT. This translates into CASSSTLVGDTQYF. The full variable domain, rest sourced from reference TRBV5-1 and TRBJ2-3, is KAGVTQTPRYLIKTRGQQVTLSCSPISGHRSVSWYQQTPGQGLQFLFEYFSETQRNKGNFPGRFSGRQFSNSRSEMNVSTLELGDSALYLCASSSTLVGDTQYFGPGTRLTVL.

The chain has TRBV5-1 and TRBJ2-5; 11 nucleotides align to TRBD2. V shed 1 base and J 5 bases; nucleotides not matched to a gene: 7. Germline-derived CDR1 and CDR2 are SGHRS and YFSETQ. This CDR3 has 16 residues. This chain's CDR3 is CASSLTTSGKGETQYF. In DNA, the CDR3 is TGCGCCAGCAGCTTGACGACTAGCGGGAAGGGGGAGACCCAGTACTTC.

J is TRBJ2-7 and V is TRBV6-1, with D possibly TRBD1 on 6 matching bases. This CDR3 spans 14 amino acids. Trimming took off 1 base at V and 6 bases at J, with 13 bases between the two ends. The germline CDR1 and CDR2 sequences are MNHNS and SASEGT. The CDR3 nucleotides are TGTGCCAGCAGTGAAGTTCAGGGGAGTCGCGAGCAGTACTTC. This sequence encodes CASSEVQGSREQYF.

V gene TRBV7-8 combines with J gene TRBJ2-7; no clear D gene. The germline V gene has CDR1 SGHVS and CDR2 FQNEAQ. The CDR3 has 13 amino acids. V shed 1 base and J shed 4 bases, with 8 bases lying between them. CDR3 nucleotide sequence: TGTGCCAGCAGCTTAGGTAGTCGGTACGAGCAGTACTTC. It specifies CASSLGSRYEQYF.

The J gene is TRBJ1-5, the V gene TRBV10-3, with D possibly being TRBD1 (5 bases). The CDR3 has 20 residues. Germline CDR1 and CDR2: ENHRY and SYGVKD. Trimming removed 0 bases from V and 0 bases from J, with 21 bases in between. This CDR3 reads CAISESLGSGGMNSNQPQHF. The CDR3 bases are TGTGCCATCAGTGAGTCCCTGGGGTCGGGGGGGATGAATAGCAATCAGCCCCAGCATTTT.